These 25 T cell receptor beta chains were sequenced from one sample in a study of regulatory T cells in long-lasting Graves disease. Assembly of TCR beta libraries relied on iRepertoire HTBI primers together with Arm-PCR of CDR3 regions. One entry per CDR3 protein results from TCRdb running MiXCR on the multiplex PCR reads. This sample has 450,000 to 650,000 distinct CDR3 sequences; about 16% occur once, and the top ten carry approximately 25%. Stated time point: newly diagnosed GD, antithyroid drugs for less than 3 months. Construction of the TCR library relied on RNA isolated from PBMCs. In addition, the sample was reused for a study of T cells in Graves' hyperthyroidism and ophthalmopathy.

Here the sequenced sample was peripheral blood mononuclear cells (PBMCs), taken at new diagnosis, from a patient treated with antithyroid drugs. The source of these receptors is a woman aged 35-60 years with Graves disease.

This clonotype occurred many times. The rearrangement uses TRBV12-3 or TRBV12-4 and TRBJ1-3, with no clear D. V lost 3 bases and J lost 0, with 9 bases in between. The CDR3 spans 15 residues. The CDR3 nucleotides read TGTGCCAGCAGTTTCGGAAGTCTCTCTGGAAACACCATATATTTT. As protein: CASSFGSLSGNTIYF.

The table lists this clonotype with many counts. The V gene is TRBV18, the J gene TRBJ2-7; 9 bases are shared with TRBD1. Trimming cost V 3 bases and J 7 bases; bases outside gene matches: 10. CDR1 and CDR2 from the germline V gene are KGHSH and LQKENI. CDR3 length equals 15 residues. The CDR3 coding sequence is TGTGCCAGCTCACCCAGACAGGGGGATACTGTAGAGCAGTACTTC. Translating it yields CASSPRQGDTVEQYF.

This clonotype was recorded at least ten times. V and J are TRBV7-9 and TRBJ2-3; D unclear. The CDR3 sequence is 14 residues long. Germline V gives CDR1 SEHNR, CDR2 FQNEAQ (reference sequence). Trimming removed 5 bases from V and 4 bases from J, with 13 bases in between. The DNA of the CDR3 is TGTGCCAGCAGCATACTAACTACCGCAGATACGCAGTATTTT. The encoded protein is CASSILTTADTQYF.

Details on this clonotype: One end of the junction fails to match germline, which may point to a read error. The CDR3 DNA sequence: TGTACCAGCAGTGAATCTTCACCCCTCCACTTT. It specifies CTSSESSPLHF. This chain uses TRBV2 with TRBJ1-6; D is uncertain. The CDR3 consists of 11 residues. Germline lookup yields CDR1 SNHLY and CDR2 FYNNEI.

This clonotype was seen more than once but under ten times. The chain employs TRBV10-3 and TRBJ2-3; D is ambiguous. The CDR3 contains 15 residues. The V gene's germline CDR1 is ENHRY and CDR2 SYGVKD. V lost 6 bases, J lost 1 base, and 14 bases lay in between. The CDR3 coding sequence is TGTGCCATCAGGGGCCCAGCCTCCGGCACAGATACGCAGTATTTT. It codes for CAIRGPASGTDTQYF.

This clonotype was picked up a small number of times. The chain combines TRBV28 with TRBJ2-6, with D perhaps TRBD1 (5 bases). CDR1 is MDHEN, CDR2 SYDVKM, per germline. The length of the CDR3 is 14 residues. V lost 6 bases to trimming and J lost 7 bases, with 13 bases between them. CDR3 loop: CASSDRLSANVLTF. The CDR3 DNA sequence: TGTGCCAGCAGCGACAGACTCTCCGCCAACGTCCTGACTTTC.

This clonotype was found many times. This chain connects TRBV3-1 to TRBJ1-3; D is perhaps TRBD1 (5 bases). The germline V gene encodes CDR1 LGHDT and CDR2 YNNKEL (reference sequence). The CDR3 has 15 residues. V lost 4 bases and J 1 base, leaving 11 bases between the germline ends. DNA of the CDR3: TGTGCCAGCAGCCCTCAGGGATTTTCTGGAAACACCATATATTTT. This sequence encodes CASSPQGFSGNTIYF. The entire variable domain, with the rest obtained from reference TRBV3-1 and TRBJ1-3, is as follows: DTAVSQTPKYLVTQMGNDKSIKCEQNLGHDTMYWYKQDSKKFLKIMFSYNNKELIINETVPNRFSPKSPDKAHLNLHINSLELGDSAVYFCASSPQGFSGNTIYFGEGSWLTVV.

In the case of this clonotype: Mismatch with germline at one junction end may stem from a read error. V and J are TRBV5-6 and TRBJ2-6; D is perhaps TRBD1 (5 bases). Germline CDR1 is SGHDT and CDR2 is YYEEEE. The CDR3 length is 17 residues. The CDR3 here is CASSLEDRRSGANALTF. The CDR3 DNA reads as TGTGCCAGCAGCTTGGAGGACCGGAGATCTGGGGCCAACGCCCTGACTTTC.

This clonotype was picked up one time. A much larger clone is a single base away; this may be a read error. The chain has TRBV11-2 and TRBJ2-3; D is perhaps TRBD1 or TRBD2 (6 bases each). Gene TRBJ2-7 matches the end of the DNA better, so the J call may be wrong. CDR1 is SGHAT and CDR2 is FQNNGV in the germline V gene. The CDR3 is 15 residues long. DNA of the CDR3: TGTGCCAGCAGCTTAGTGGGGGGCCGGGGTAATGAGCAGTACTTC. This sequence encodes CASSLVGGRGNEQYF.

At least ten counts were recorded for this clonotype. V and J are TRBV3-1 and TRBJ2-7; the D gene is possibly TRBD1 (6 bases). V was trimmed by 3 bases and J by 4 bases, leaving 13 bases between them. CDR1 and CDR2 from the germline V gene are LGHDT and YNNKEL (reference sequence). The CDR3 runs to 14 residues. The CDR3 DNA follows: TGTGCCAGCAGCCACCCTATGGACAGTTACGAGCAGTACTTC. Translating it yields CASSHPMDSYEQYF.

This clonotype was observed many times. This chain links TRBV11-2 with TRBJ2-2; D not resolved. CDR3 length equals 13 residues. V shed 5 bases and J shed 5 bases, with 9 bases lying between them. Germline values: CDR1 SGHAT, CDR2 FQNNGV. The CDR3 region has the DNA TGTGCCAGCAGCAGTCCCCTGACCGGGGAGCTGTTTTTT. Its translation: CASSSPLTGELFF.

This clonotype came up many times. The chain joins TRBV11-2 to TRBJ1-1; D might be TRBD1 (5 bases). The length of the CDR3 is 14 residues. Trimming shortened V by 1 base and J by 7 bases, and 13 bases separated the two germline ends. Per the germline V gene, CDR1 is SGHAT and CDR2 is FQNNGV. The DNA for the CDR3 is TGTGCCAGCAGCTTAGGTACCGGGGCCCGTGAAGCTTTCTTT. The encoded protein is CASSLGTGAREAFF.

This clonotype occurred a few times. The chain recombines TRBV6-1 with TRBJ2-5, with a weak D call TRBD2 (6 bases). The V gene lost 3 bases and the J gene lost 5 bases, with 16 bases spanning the gap. This CDR3 contains 15 residues. From germline, CDR1 is MNHNS and CDR2 SASEGT. The CDR3 coding sequence is TGTGCCAGCAGTGACGTTGGCGGGGTGGTTGAGACCCAGTACTTC. It is translated as CASSDVGGVVETQYF.

This clonotype was seen ten or more times. The chain joins TRBV18 to TRBJ2-7; D uncertain. The CDR3 is made up of 13 amino acids. The germline V gene encodes CDR1 KGHSH and CDR2 LQKENI. V was clipped by 5 bases and J by 6 bases, with 14 bases between them. The CDR3 region is CASSDGPLAEQYF. The CDR3 DNA sequence: TGTGCCAGCTCAGACGGCCCTTTGGCCGAGCAGTACTTC.

V usage is TRBV2 and J usage is TRBJ2-1, with 9 nucleotides matching TRBD2. V lost 4 bases and J lost 7; bases outside the gene matches: 5. The CDR3 totals 14 residues. The germline CDR1 and CDR2 sequences are SNHLY and FYNNEI. The CDR3 loop is CASSGSGGGNEQFF. CDR3 nucleotides: TGTGCCAGCAGTGGTAGCGGGGGTGGAAATGAGCAGTTCTTC.

This clonotype was seen many times. The V gene is TRBV5-1, the J gene TRBJ1-2; 9 bases are a match to TRBD1. The CDR3 is 17 residues long. V gave up 3 bases and J gave up 0 bases; unmatched junction bases: 9. Germline V gene lookup returns CDR1 SGHRS and CDR2 YFSETQ. The CDR3 region has the DNA TGCGCCAGCAGCTGGGGGACAGGGCGAAATACTAACTATGGCTACACCTTC. It codes for CASSWGTGRNTNYGYTF.

This clonotype was detected many times. This chain connects TRBV27 to TRBJ2-3; D is perhaps TRBD2 (7 bases). V lost 5 bases and J lost 4, with 19 bases in between. Germline CDR1 reads MNHEY; CDR2 reads SMNVEV (reference sequence). The CDR3 consists of 16 residues. The DNA for the CDR3 is TGTGCCAGCAGTCCCGAACCGGGGGGCAGCGCAGATACGCAGTATTTT. Its protein product is CASSPEPGGSADTQYF.

In regard to this clonotype: Mismatch with germline at one junction end may stem from a read error. This chain links TRBV10-3 with TRBJ1-1; the match to TRBD1 covers 9 bases. The germline V gene has CDR1 ENHRY and CDR2 SYGVKD. CDR3 length equals 14 residues. The CDR3 region is CATALQGADTEALF. As DNA, the CDR3 is TGTGCCACCGCATTACAGGGGGCAGACACTGAAGCTCTCTTT.

The chain couples TRBV7-2 to TRBJ2-1; 11 bases agree with TRBD2. In germline, CDR1 is SGHTA, CDR2 FQGNSA. V was clipped by 5 bases and J by 7 bases; unmatched bases: 7. This CDR3 has 15 residues. The CDR3 loop is CASSGTGTSGNEQFF. The CDR3 DNA is TGTGCCAGCAGCGGGACCGGGACTAGCGGAAATGAGCAGTTCTTC.

At least ten counts were recorded for this clonotype. This chain uses TRBV20-1 with TRBJ2-3, with D possibly being TRBD1 (5 bases). The V end lost 2 bases, the J end lost 6 bases, and 15 bases lay between the germline ends. Germline CDR1 DFQATT, CDR2 SNEGSKA (reference sequence). The CDR3 runs 14 residues. The CDR3 bases are TGCAGTGCTAGATGGGGCGGCGTCAGGGATACGCAGTATTTT. It encodes CSARWGGVRDTQYF.

The V and J genes are TRBV5-1 and TRBJ1-3; D gene uncertain. The germline CDR1 and CDR2 sequences are SGHRS and YFSETQ. V was cut by 2 bases and J by 1 base, with 7 bases left in between. CDR3 length: 14 amino acids. The CDR3 sequence is CASSFTPSGNTIYF. The CDR3 nucleotides read TGCGCCAGCAGCTTTACACCATCTGGAAACACCATATATTTT.

As to this clonotype: At one end the junction does not follow the germline gene, possibly because of a read error. J is TRBJ2-1 and V is TRBV12-3 or TRBV12-4; either TRBD1 or TRBD2 may supply D (7 bases each). The CDR3 covers 15 residues. The CDR3 DNA is TGTGCCAGCAGCCCCAGGGGGGGCTCCTACAATGAGCGGTTCTTC. Amino acid sequence: CASSPRGGSYNERFF.

This clonotype showed up just a few times. V gene TRBV3-1 combines with J gene TRBJ2-3; 10 bases agree with TRBD2. Looked up from germline, CDR1 is LGHDT and CDR2 is YNNKEL (reference sequence). J gave up 2 bases and V 3 bases, and 2 bases lay outside the gene matches. CDR3 length: 15 residues. Here the CDR3 reads CASSHLAGATDTQYF. The CDR3, as DNA: TGTGCCAGCAGCCATCTAGCGGGGGCCACAGATACGCAGTATTTT.

This clonotype was observed a few times. The chain links TRBV6-1 to TRBJ1-2; 9 bases are a match to TRBD1. In germline, CDR1 is MNHNS, CDR2 SASEGT. This CDR3 region has 13 residues. V was clipped by 11 bases and J by 4 bases; unmatched bases: 8. CDR3 loop: CACGDRVLYGYTF. In DNA form, the CDR3 reads TGTGCCTGCGGGGACAGGGTACTCTATGGCTACACCTTC.

This clonotype appeared many times. V usage is TRBV12-3 or TRBV12-4 and J usage is TRBJ2-5, with a possible D match to TRBD2 (5 bases). The CDR3 is 13 amino acids. The ends were cut back, 3 bases at V and 9 bases at J, with 14 bases in the middle. The CDR3 bases are TGTGCCAGCAGTTTGGAGGCTGGGGTGGCCCAGTACTTC. It yields the protein CASSLEAGVAQYF.